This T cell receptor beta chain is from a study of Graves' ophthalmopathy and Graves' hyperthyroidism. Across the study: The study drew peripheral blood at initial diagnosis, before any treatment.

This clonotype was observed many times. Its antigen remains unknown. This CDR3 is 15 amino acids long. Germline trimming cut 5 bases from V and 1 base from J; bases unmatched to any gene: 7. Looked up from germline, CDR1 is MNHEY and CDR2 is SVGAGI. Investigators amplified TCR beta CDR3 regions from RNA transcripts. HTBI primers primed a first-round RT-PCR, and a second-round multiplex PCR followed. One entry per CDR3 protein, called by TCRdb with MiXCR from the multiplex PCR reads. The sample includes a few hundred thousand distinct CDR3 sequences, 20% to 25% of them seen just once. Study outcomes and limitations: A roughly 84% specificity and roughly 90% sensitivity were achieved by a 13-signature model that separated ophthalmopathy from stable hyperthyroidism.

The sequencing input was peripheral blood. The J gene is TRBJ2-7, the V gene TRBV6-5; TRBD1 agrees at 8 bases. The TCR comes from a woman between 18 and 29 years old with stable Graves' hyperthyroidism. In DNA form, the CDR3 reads TGTGCCAGCAGTCCCGGACAGGGAAGGTCCTACGAGCAGTACTTC. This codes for CASSPGQGRSYEQYF.